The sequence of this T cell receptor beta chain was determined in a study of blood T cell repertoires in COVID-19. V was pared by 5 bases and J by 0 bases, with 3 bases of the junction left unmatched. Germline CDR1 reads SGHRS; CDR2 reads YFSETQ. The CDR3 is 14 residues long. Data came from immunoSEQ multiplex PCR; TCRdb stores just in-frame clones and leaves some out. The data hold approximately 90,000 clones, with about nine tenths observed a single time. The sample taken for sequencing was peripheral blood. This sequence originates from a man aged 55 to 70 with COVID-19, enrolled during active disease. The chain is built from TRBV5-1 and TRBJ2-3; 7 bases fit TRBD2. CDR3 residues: CASSLSGSTDTQYF. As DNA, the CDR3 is TGCGCCAGCAGTCTTAGCGGGAGCACAGATACGCAGTATTTT.